This entry concerns a single T cell receptor beta chain. After removal of 4 bases from V and 7 bases from J, the junction contained 8 bases not matched to a gene. Germline assignment: CDR1 SGDLS and CDR2 YYNGEE. The CDR3 runs 15 residues. These data are taken from a study of control samples from healthy donors and cancer patients. Measured with immunoSEQ multiplex PCR; TCRdb has only the in-frame clones, and not every one. The repertoire holds about 120,000 clones, with roughly 90% as singletons. The specimen was PBMCs. The gene calls are TRBV9 and TRBJ2-1; 10 nucleotides align to TRBD2. This TCR was sampled from a woman in her sixties or seventies with lung cancer. The CDR3 loop reads CASSTRLAGMNEQFF. DNA for the CDR3: TGTGCCAGCAGCACACGACTAGCGGGTATGAATGAGCAGTTCTTC.